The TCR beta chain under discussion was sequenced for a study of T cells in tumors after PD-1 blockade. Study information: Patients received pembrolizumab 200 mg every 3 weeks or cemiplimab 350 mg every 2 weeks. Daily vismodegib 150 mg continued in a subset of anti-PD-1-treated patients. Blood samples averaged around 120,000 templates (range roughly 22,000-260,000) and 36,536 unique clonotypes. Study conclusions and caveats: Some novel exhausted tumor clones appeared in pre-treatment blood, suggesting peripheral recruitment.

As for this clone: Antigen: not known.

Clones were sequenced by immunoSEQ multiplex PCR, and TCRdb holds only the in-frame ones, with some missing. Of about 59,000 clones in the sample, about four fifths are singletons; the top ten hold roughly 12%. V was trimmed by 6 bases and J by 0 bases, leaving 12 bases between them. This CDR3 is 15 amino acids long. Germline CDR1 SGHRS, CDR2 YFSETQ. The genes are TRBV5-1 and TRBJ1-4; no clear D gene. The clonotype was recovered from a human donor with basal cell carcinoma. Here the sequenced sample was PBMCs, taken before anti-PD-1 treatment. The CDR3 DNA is TGCGCCAGCAAGCCAAGACCTGCAACTAATGAAAAACTGTTTTTT. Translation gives CASKPRPATNEKLFF.